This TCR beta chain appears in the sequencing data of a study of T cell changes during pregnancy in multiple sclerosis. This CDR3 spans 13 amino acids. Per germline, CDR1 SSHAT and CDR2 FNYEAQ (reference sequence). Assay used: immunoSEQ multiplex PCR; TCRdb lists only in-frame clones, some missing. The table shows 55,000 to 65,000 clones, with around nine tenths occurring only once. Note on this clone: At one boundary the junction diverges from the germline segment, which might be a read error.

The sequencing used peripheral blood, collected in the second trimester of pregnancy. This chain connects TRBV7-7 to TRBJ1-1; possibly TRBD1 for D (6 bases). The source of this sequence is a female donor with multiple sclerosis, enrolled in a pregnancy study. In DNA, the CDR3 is TGTGCTAGCAGCTGGGGACACAACACTGAAGCTTTCTTT. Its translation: CASSWGHNTEAFF.